This is a list of T cell receptor beta chains from one sample in a study of cytomegalovirus exposure and HLA in healthy donors. Only in-frame clones appear in the TCRdb table, and some are missing; sequencing was by immunoSEQ multiplex PCR. Of around 150,000 clones in the sample, 82% were seen once. Sequenced sample: PBMCs. The receptors come from a woman aged 45-60 years in good health and CMV-seropositive. CDR3s include the opening cysteine and the closing phenylalanine or tryptophan. A D gene is named only where the DNA matches it firmly. Some rows have no size entry. The others give once, few or many, or a class for an expanded clone.

V gene	D gene	J gene	clone size	CDR3 protein	CDR3 DNA
TRBV5-4	TRBD1	TRBJ1-2	-	CASSPGQGVGLNYGYTF	TGTGCCAGCAGCCCAGGACAGGGGGTCGGATTAAACTATGGCTACACCTTC
TRBV7-2	-	TRBJ1-3	-	CASSPGGWYGNTIYF	TGTGCCAGCAGCCCCGGGGGATGGTACGGAAACACCATATATTTT
TRBV27	-	TRBJ1-5	-	CASSLQANQPQHF	TGTGCCAGCAGTTTACAAGCCAATCAGCCCCAGCATTTT
TRBV19	TRBD1	TRBJ1-1	-	CASRRQGVQIWTEAFF	TGTGCCAGTCGTCGACAGGGGGTCCAGATCTGGACTGAAGCTTTCTTT
TRBV5-1	-	TRBJ1-1	-	CASSLDPGAPNTEAFF	TGCGCCAGCAGCTTGGACCCAGGGGCCCCGAACACTGAAGCTTTCTTT
TRBV2	-	TRBJ2-7	-	CASCSGVSYEQYF	TGTGCCAGCTGCTCGGGGGTCTCCTACGAGCAGTACTTC
TRBV29-1	-	TRBJ2-7	-	CSVLDGLASYEQYF	TGCAGCGTCCTGGACGGCCTAGCTTCCTACGAGCAGTACTTC
TRBV7-9	-	TRBJ1-2	-	CASSLGQGFDGYTF	TGTGCCAGCAGCTTAGGGCAGGGGTTCGATGGCTACACCTTC
TRBV7-9	-	TRBJ1-1	many	CASSLYLNTEAFF	TGTGCCAGCAGCTTATATCTGAACACTGAAGCTTTCTTT
TRBV27	TRBD1	TRBJ1-5	few	CASSSSLRGQLSNQPQHF	TGTGCCAGCAGCAGTTCCCTACGGGGACAGCTGAGCAATCAGCCCCAGCATTTT
TRBV28	-	TRBJ1-6	-	CASTTGGWNTSPLHF	TGTGCCAGCACTACAGGTGGATGGAATACTTCACCCCTCCACTTT
TRBV7-3	-	TRBJ2-1	-	CASSRDREQFF	TGTGCCAGCAGCCGAGACAGGGAGCAGTTCTTC
TRBV6-1	-	TRBJ2-3	once	CASSEGRGTQYF	TGTGCCAGCAGTGAGGGGCGGGGTACGCAGTATTTT
TRBV11-2	-	TRBJ1-5	-	CASSLGAGPQHF	TGTGCCAGCAGCTTAGGGGCAGGGCCCCAGCATTTT
TRBV19	-	TRBJ1-1	-	CASSIAGGDTEAFF	TGTGCCAGTAGTATTGCGGGGGGTGACACTGAAGCTTTCTTT
TRBV18	TRBD1	TRBJ2-3	-	CASSPPVWTGDPDTQYF	TGTGCCAGCTCACCACCGGTTTGGACAGGGGACCCAGATACGCAGTATTTT
TRBV28	-	TRBJ2-7	-	CASSRFYEQYF	TGTGCCAGCAGTCGTTTCTACGAGCAGTACTTC